This T cell receptor beta chain emerged from a study of blood T cell repertoires in COVID-19. In the authors' methods: Reference gene primer amplification in the assay estimated nucleated cell counts. Assay: immunoSEQ multiplex PCR; the TCRdb copy retains only in-frame clones and omits some. Clonal size and the V and J genes are those of that table, whereas D and trimming came from the DNA. The sample records approximately 250,000 clones, around 84% being singletons. Trimming took 6 bases from V and 3 from J; bases not matched to a gene: 9. The CDR3 totals 16 residues. CDR1 and CDR2 (germline): SGHDT, YYEEEE.

The receptor was isolated from a man aged 35-49 years who had recovered from COVID-19. The specimen was peripheral blood. The V and J genes are TRBV5-6 and TRBJ2-1; 10 bases map to TRBD2. The CDR3 nucleotides read TGTGCCAGCACCCCTGGCCGGACTAGCGGCTACAATGAGCAGTTCTTC. Translated, it gives CASTPGRTSGYNEQFF.